These 30 T cell receptor beta chains share one sample of origin, sequenced in a study of metastatic and nonmetastatic thyroid tumors. TCRdb called clones again from the PCR reads with MiXCR. The profile shows approximately 21,000 clones, 27% of them singletons. Not a single patient had been given any form of treatment at any point before undergoing thyroid surgery. The specimen was blood. All receptors come from a female donor with papillary thyroid cancer or a benign thyroid nodule (not recorded which). Some clones in this sample may be carry-over from other donors' samples.

With regard to this clone: This could be a read error, since a much larger clone is one nucleotide away. V gene TRBV20-1 combines with J gene TRBJ2-1; D gene unclear. The germline gives CDR1 DFQATT, CDR2 SNEGSKA (reference sequence). CDR3 length: 10 residues. The CDR3 DNA follows: TGCAGTGCTAGATATATTGAGGAGTTCTTC. It codes for CSARYIEEFF.

This clone was detected ten times or more. The CDR3 DNA is TGTGCCAGCAGCGCCGACAGGGCCTCTGAAGCTTTCTTT. As protein: CASSADRASEAFF. This sequence joins TRBV7-9 and TRBJ1-1, with 7 bases lining up with TRBD1. Trimming cost V 5 bases and J 6 bases; bases outside gene matches: 6. The germline gives CDR1 SEHNR, CDR2 FQNEAQ (reference sequence). The CDR3 is 13 residues long.

This clone was seen a handful of times. Given the absence of the conserved phenylalanine or tryptophan at the CDR3 end, a read error is likely. The chain employs TRBV28 and TRBJ2-7, with D perhaps TRBD2 (5 bases). V was clipped by 11 bases and J by 5 bases, with 19 bases between them. The CDR3 is made up of 13 amino acids. CDR1 and CDR2 from the germline V gene are MDHEN and SYDVKM. CDR3 sequence (DNA): TGTGCCGGTGAGAGGTCGTGGGAGAACGAGCAGTACTTA. Translation gives CAGERSWENEQYL.

This clone was counted only a few times. One end of the junction varies from germline; a read error may be responsible. The chain employs TRBV19 and TRBJ2-7; maybe TRBD2 (6 bases). The germline V gene encodes CDR1 LNHDA and CDR2 SQIVND (reference sequence). The CDR3 covers 14 residues. Here the CDR3 reads CASSMGREPYEQHF. The CDR3, as DNA: TGTGCCAGTAGTATGGGTCGGGAGCCCTACGAGCAGCACTTC.

This clone occurred many times. The V call is TRBV12-3 or TRBV12-4, the J call TRBJ1-1, with D maybe TRBD1 (6 bases). V was cut by 7 bases and J by 5 bases, with 17 bases left in between. The CDR3 totals 14 residues. The CDR3 sequence: CASTWGGGLTEAFF. CDR3 bases: TGTGCCAGCACTTGGGGGGGGGGCTTAACTGAAGCTTTCTTT.

In its sample, this clone was seen a few times. The chain couples TRBV10-2 to TRBJ2-7, with D uncertain. With 5 bases removed from V and 0 bases from J, the gap between germline ends came to 2 bases. The CDR3 is made up of 11 amino acids. CDR1 and CDR2 (germline): WSHSY, SAAADI. CDR3 residues: CASSPSYEQYF. CDR3 DNA: TGCGCCAGCAGTCCCTCCTACGAGCAGTACTTC.

The chain is built from TRBV6-1 and TRBJ1-2; perhaps TRBD1 as D (6 bases). CDR1 is MNHNS, CDR2 SASEGT, per germline. Trimming cost V 6 bases and J 8 bases, with 28 bases left between them. This CDR3 is built from 17 residues. As DNA, the CDR3 is TGTGCCAGCAGCACCAACGTACCGACCCTCCGGGGGCGCGGCTACACCTTC. It yields the protein CASSTNVPTLRGRGYTF.

The chain couples TRBV18 to TRBJ1-5; 10 bases match TRBD1. The V gene end was trimmed by 4 bases and the J gene end by 4 bases; junction bases not matched to a gene: 7. The V gene's germline CDR1 is KGHSH and CDR2 LQKENI. The CDR3 contains 16 residues. The CDR3 protein is CASSLVTGGLNQPQHF. The CDR3 region has the DNA TGTGCCAGCTCACTTGTGACAGGGGGCTTGAATCAGCCCCAGCATTTT.

This chain links TRBV20-1 with TRBJ1-1; 7 positions match TRBD1. CDR3 size: 13 residues. Germline V lookup: CDR1 DFQATT, CDR2 SNEGSKA (reference sequence). The V segment lost 6 bases and the J segment 3 bases; nucleotides outside the gene matches: 7. CDR3 loop: CSARGRGHTEAFF. For the CDR3, the DNA is TGCAGTGCCCGGGGTAGGGGGCACACTGAAGCTTTCTTT.

The V gene is TRBV28, the J gene TRBJ2-1; D perhaps matches TRBD1 (7 bases). V was shortened by 5 bases and J by 3 bases, with 11 bases between the two germline ends. Germline V gives CDR1 MDHEN, CDR2 SYDVKM. This CDR3 is built from 14 residues. In DNA, the CDR3 is TGTGCCAGCAGTGCAGGGGGGCTCTACAATGAGCAGTTCTTC. This translates into CASSAGGLYNEQFF.

This clone was detected only once. The chain recombines TRBV11-2 with TRBJ1-6; 8 positions agree with TRBD1. Unmatched junction bases numbered 3, after V lost 4 bases and J lost 7 bases. The CDR3 is 14 amino acids. CDR1 and CDR2 from the germline V gene are SGHAT and FQNNGV. In DNA form, the CDR3 reads TGTGCCAGCAGCTCCGCAGGGGGCAATTCACCCCTCCACTTT. Its protein product is CASSSAGGNSPLHF.

This clone was observed at least ten times. The V gene is TRBV20-1, the J gene TRBJ1-2; 8 bases line up with TRBD1. Germline lookup yields CDR1 DFQATT and CDR2 SNEGSKA (reference sequence). The J segment lost 4 bases and the V segment lost 3 bases, leaving 4 bases of the junction unmatched. The CDR3 is made up of 13 amino acids. The CDR3 is CSARAGGFYGYTF. The CDR3 DNA follows: TGCAGTGCTAGGGCAGGGGGCTTCTATGGCTACACCTTC.

This clone was detected ten times or more. A much larger clonotype is one base distant, so this may be a read error. This chain joins TRBV2 and TRBJ2-5; D remains ambiguous. Germline CDR1 reads SNHLY; CDR2 reads FYNNEI. Deletions cut 0 bases from V and 8 bases from J, with 4 bases between. The CDR3 covers 11 residues. The CDR3 loop is CASSEAGTQYF. DNA of the CDR3: TGTGCCAGCAGTGAAGCGGGAACCCAGTACTTC.

The CDR3 sequence is CASSGLGLAEYYEQYF. In DNA form, the CDR3 reads TGTGCCAGCAGTGGTTTGGGCCTAGCGGAATACTACGAGCAGTACTTC. The chain links TRBV2 to TRBJ2-7; 7 bases are a match to TRBD2. Trimming removed 4 bases from V and 3 bases from J; junction bases left unmatched: 12. CDR1 is SNHLY and CDR2 is FYNNEI in the germline V gene. The CDR3 covers 16 residues.

This clone was seen at least ten times. A read error may explain this, as a much larger clone is one base away. Other DNA sequences in the sample encode the same CDR3. The rearrangement uses TRBV20-1 and TRBJ2-1; TRBD2 matches 10 bases. The V gene's germline CDR1 is DFQATT and CDR2 SNEGSKA (reference sequence). This CDR3 has 15 residues. CDR3 in DNA: TGCAGCGCTAGAGGGAAGCGGGAGGGCTTCAATGAGCAGTTCTTC. This translates into CSARGKREGFNEQFF.

This clone was detected ten times or more. The CDR3 protein is CASSLMGDGQETQYF. The CDR3 coding sequence is TGTGCCAGCAGCCTTATGGGGGACGGTCAAGAGACCCAGTACTTC. The chain recombines TRBV11-3 with TRBJ2-5, with D possibly called TRBD1 or TRBD2 (5 bases each). The ends were cut back, 5 bases at V and 2 bases at J, with 15 bases in the middle. This CDR3 contains 15 residues. Germline CDR1 SGHNT, CDR2 YENEEA.

As concerns this clone: At one end, the junction sequence differs from germline, possibly due to a read error. The chain couples TRBV5-1 to TRBJ1-2; D unresolved. The CDR3 has 16 amino acids. In germline, CDR1 is SGHRS, CDR2 YFSETQ. The CDR3, as DNA: TGCGCCAGTAGCTCGGGCCAGCCCGTGGAGAACTATGGCTACACCTTC. Its protein is CASSSGQPVENYGYTF.

In DNA, the CDR3 is TGTGCCAGCAGCTTAGATGGGGGTGATAAAACAGCTGAAGCTTTCTTT. Protein product: CASSLDGGDKTAEAFF. The chain links TRBV11-3 to TRBJ1-1, with a tentative D call TRBD1 (5 bases). The CDR3 runs to 16 residues. The germline V gene has CDR1 SGHNT and CDR2 YENEEA. V was pared by 0 bases and J by 6 bases, with 17 bases between. The variable domain in full, completed from reference TRBV11-3 and TRBJ1-1, reads EAGVVQSPRYKIIEKKQPVAFWCNPISGHNTLYWYLQNLGQGPELLIRYENEEAVDDSQLPKDRFSAERLKGVDSTLKIQPAELGDSAVYLCASSLDGGDKTAEAFFGQGTRLTVV.

The genes are TRBV30 and TRBJ2-1; D is unresolved. Germline CDR1 is GTSNPN and CDR2 is SVGIG (reference sequence). Trimming left V 3 bases short and J 7 bases short, with 13 bases between. The length of the CDR3 is 13 residues. The DNA of the CDR3 is TGTGCCTGGAGGGATGGACGCCTAAATGAGCAGTTCTTC. Translation: CAWRDGRLNEQFF.

The genes are TRBV6-2 or TRBV6-3 and TRBJ2-2; 9 nucleotides align to TRBD1. CDR1 is MNHEY, CDR2 SVGEGT, per germline. V lost 6 bases, J lost 4 bases, and 9 bases stayed unmatched. The CDR3 is 16 amino acids. In nucleotides, the CDR3 is TGTGCCAGCAGGCTACGCGGGACAGGGTCCACCGGGGAGCTGTTTTTT. As protein: CASRLRGTGSTGELFF.

This clone was seen only a few times. The CDR3 DNA reads TGTGCCAGCAGTCGGGAGGGGACAGTGAGCTCCTATAATTCACCCCTCCACTTT. Translating it yields CASSREGTVSSYNSPLHF. The chain employs TRBV27 and TRBJ1-6, with 7 bases matching TRBD1. V gave up 5 bases and J gave up 0 bases; unmatched junction bases: 10. The V gene's germline CDR1 is MNHEY and CDR2 SMNVEV (reference sequence). This CDR3 has 18 residues.

In this sample, this clone is medium-sized (0.01 to 0.1%). The V gene is TRBV6-2 or TRBV6-3, the J gene TRBJ2-1; possible D gene TRBD1, 6 bases. The germline V and J ends were trimmed by 7 bases and 3 bases, with 7 bases remaining between them. From germline, CDR1 is MNHEY and CDR2 SVGEGT. The CDR3 covers 12 residues. CDR3 protein: CASTDSYNEQFF. In DNA, the CDR3 is TGTGCCAGCACGGACAGCTACAATGAGCAGTTCTTC.

In its sample, this clone is medium-sized (0.01 to 0.1%). The V gene is TRBV28, the J gene TRBJ1-1; 9 bases fit TRBD1. The junction had 6 bases not matched to a gene; V was cut back by 5 bases and J by 5 bases. CDR1 is MDHEN, CDR2 SYDVKM, per germline. The CDR3 is 14 amino acids. CDR3 bases: TGTGCCAGCAGTCTGACAGGGGGGTATACTGAAGCTTTCTTT. It encodes CASSLTGGYTEAFF.

The chain links TRBV20-1 to TRBJ2-1; D is unresolved. There are 11 residues in the CDR3. Between the trimmed V and J ends, which lost 6 bases and 13 bases, there was a span of 16 bases. Germline lookup yields CDR1 DFQATT and CDR2 SNEGSKA (reference sequence). In nucleotides, the CDR3 is TGCAGTGCCACATACTCCCGTGATCAGTTCTTC. Its protein product is CSATYSRDQFF.

This clone is deemed medium-sized. The J gene is TRBJ1-5, the V gene TRBV28, with D possibly being TRBD1 (6 bases). The CDR3 is 15 amino acids. Between the trimmed V and J ends, which lost 8 bases and 2 bases, there was a span of 16 bases. Per the germline V gene, CDR1 is MDHEN and CDR2 is SYDVKM. The CDR3 DNA is TGTGCCAGCTCGCTAGGGGGTTTTGGCAATCAGCCCCAGCATTTT. This gives the protein CASSLGGFGNQPQHF.

At least ten counts were recorded for this clone. The chain carries TRBV4-2 and TRBJ2-5; D might be TRBD2 (6 bases). V shed 3 bases and J shed 5 bases, with 19 bases lying between them. The CDR3 is made up of 16 amino acids. CDR1 LGHNA and CDR2 YNFKEQ come from the germline V gene. CDR3 bases: TGTGCCAGCAGCCACCAAACCGGGGGAGGCGGCGAGACCCAGTACTTC. It specifies CASSHQTGGGGETQYF.

This clone appeared many times. The chain employs TRBV5-5 and TRBJ1-1; D not resolved. V lost 2 bases, J lost 5 bases, and 7 bases lay in between. The germline CDR1 and CDR2 sequences are SGHKS and YYEKEE (reference sequence). This CDR3 has 12 residues. This CDR3 is CASSFYETEAFF. Written as DNA, the CDR3 is TGTGCCAGCAGCTTTTATGAGACTGAAGCTTTCTTT.

The J gene is TRBJ1-4, the V gene TRBV28; D is undetermined. V was clipped by 3 bases and J by 4 bases, with 12 bases between them. The CDR3 contains 15 residues. Germline CDR1 and CDR2: MDHEN and SYDVKM. The CDR3 loop is CASSFGGSLNEKLFF. The CDR3 nucleotides are TGTGCCAGCAGTTTTGGTGGGAGCCTTAATGAAAAACTGTTTTTT.

Many counts were recorded for this clone. Other DNA sequences in the sample encode the same CDR3. The chain combines TRBV20-1 with TRBJ1-1, with D perhaps matching TRBD1 (5 bases). Germline CDR1 and CDR2: DFQATT and SNEGSKA (reference sequence). V was trimmed by 0 bases and J by 4 bases, leaving 15 bases between them. CDR3 length: 15 amino acids. CDR3 sequence: CSARDQGVLFTEAFF. CDR3 nucleotides: TGCAGTGCTAGAGATCAGGGAGTTTTGTTCACTGAAGCTTTCTTT.

In this sample, this clone turned up many times. The chain links TRBV29-1 to TRBJ1-1; the D is unclear. Germline V gene data show CDR1 as SQVTM and CDR2 as ANQGSEA. The V and J ends lost 7 bases and 1 base respectively, with 4 bases between them. CDR3 length: 10 amino acids. Written as DNA, the CDR3 is TGCAGCGGACAGAACACTGAAGCTTTCTTT. This encodes CSGQNTEAFF.